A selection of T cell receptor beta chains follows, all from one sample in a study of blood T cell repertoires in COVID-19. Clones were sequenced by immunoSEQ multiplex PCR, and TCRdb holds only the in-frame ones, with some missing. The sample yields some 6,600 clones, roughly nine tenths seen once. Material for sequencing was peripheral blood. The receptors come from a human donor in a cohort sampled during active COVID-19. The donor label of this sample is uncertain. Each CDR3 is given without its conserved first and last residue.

ASSPRDTNSPLH	TRBV5-4	TRBJ1-6
ASSSRDIVLSNQPQH	TRBV7-2	TRBJ1-5
ASSVGRQDYEQY	TRBV28	TRBJ2-7
ASSVGLAGGQGEQF	TRBV9	TRBJ2-1
ASSPGQGTNQPQH	TRBV9	TRBJ1-5
ASSPGTGLIYNSPLH	TRBV13	TRBJ1-6
ASSGGQGYYEQY	TRBV9	TRBJ2-7
ASSPMLGTGRSAQH	TRBV7-8	TRBJ1-5
ASSPGGSINEKLF	TRBV18	TRBJ1-4
ASSQVGGLDWDEQY	TRBV4-2	TRBJ2-7
ATSQGDYGYT	TRBV24-1	TRBJ1-2
ACMVGAGNQPQH	TRBV30	TRBJ1-5
ATSGSPWSGNTIY	TRBV24-1	TRBJ1-3
ASSLETMGGTDTQY	TRBV5-6	TRBJ2-3
ASSQTGGGETQY	TRBV7-2	TRBJ2-5
ASSRRGQNEKLF	TRBV7-2	TRBJ1-4
ASSPGLRAHYEQY	TRBV18	TRBJ2-7